The 20 T cell receptor beta chains reported below all come from one sample, sequenced in a study of cytomegalovirus exposure and HLA in healthy donors. The PCR ran on 60 Vbeta and 13 Jbeta primers. Only in-frame clones appear in the TCRdb table, and some are missing; sequencing was by immunoSEQ multiplex PCR. Among about 120,000 clones listed, approximately 8.6% were seen once. Sequenced input: PBMCs. These receptors all come from a woman aged 40 to 55 in good health and CMV-seropositive.

The CDR3 nucleotides are TGTGCCAGCAGTGAAGCCCGGGGCAATCAGCCCCAGCATTTT. Its protein is CASSEARGNQPQHF. The rearrangement joins TRBV6-1 to TRBJ1-5; no firm D call. The CDR3 is 14 residues long. V was shortened by 0 bases and J by 2 bases, with 5 bases between the two germline ends. Per the germline V gene, CDR1 is MNHNS and CDR2 is SASEGT.

This clone was detected only a few times. This chain uses TRBV4-1 with TRBJ1-2, with 9 nucleotides matching TRBD1. With V trimmed by 0 bases and J by 7 bases, 9 bases remained unmatched. Germline V gene data show CDR1 as MGHRA and CDR2 as YSYEKL. This CDR3 has 16 amino acids. This CDR3 reads CASSQDGPGTGFGYTF. The CDR3 DNA sequence: TGCGCCAGCAGCCAAGATGGTCCCGGGACAGGGTTTGGCTACACCTTC.

The genes are TRBV5-1 and TRBJ2-3; the match to TRBD2 covers 10 bases. The CDR3 has 22 residues. The trim removed 2 bases at V and 6 bases at J, leaving 27 bases unmatched. Germline V gene data show CDR1 as SGHRS and CDR2 as YFSETQ. This chain's CDR3 is CASSFSVGRQRTSGGALDTQYF. The CDR3 coding sequence is TGCGCCAGCAGCTTCTCGGTAGGGAGGCAGAGGACGAGCGGGGGGGCCTTGGATACGCAGTATTTT.

This clone was seen a handful of times. V and J are TRBV10-3 and TRBJ2-7, with 8 bases lining up with TRBD2. The V segment lost 4 bases and the J segment 7 bases; nucleotides outside the gene matches: 9. CDR3 length equals 14 residues. The germline CDR1 and CDR2 sequences are ENHRY and SYGVKD. The CDR3 loop is CAISGGSGAWEQYF. CDR3 sequence (DNA): TGTGCCATCAGTGGAGGTAGCGGGGCCTGGGAGCAGTACTTC.

V gene TRBV5-1 combines with J gene TRBJ2-7; perhaps TRBD1 as D (6 bases). The CDR3 consists of 15 residues. In germline, CDR1 is SGHRS, CDR2 YFSETQ. V lost 4 bases, J lost 3 bases, and 17 bases lay in between. CDR3 DNA sequence: TGCGCCAGCAGCAAGACCGGGACACCGAGCTACGAGCAGTACTTC. It yields the protein CASSKTGTPSYEQYF. Filled out from reference TRBV5-1 and TRBJ2-7, the complete variable domain reads KAGVTQTPRYLIKTRGQQVTLSCSPISGHRSVSWYQQTPGQGLQFLFEYFSETQRNKGNFPGRFSGRQFSNSRSEMNVSTLELGDSALYLCASSKTGTPSYEQYFGPGTRLTVT.

The chain joins TRBV5-4 to TRBJ2-7, with D unclear. Deletions cut 1 base from V and 2 bases from J, with 13 bases between. The CDR3 sequence is 15 residues long. Per the germline V gene, CDR1 is SGHNT and CDR2 is YYREEE (reference sequence). CDR3 sequence reads: CASSLSVVPTYEQYF. CDR3 nucleotide sequence: TGTGCCAGCAGCTTGAGTGTAGTTCCTACCTACGAGCAGTACTTC.

This clone was picked up a small number of times. The V call is TRBV27, the J call TRBJ1-2, with D hard to call. V shed 4 bases and J shed 0 bases, with 9 bases lying between them. Germline lookup yields CDR1 MNHEY and CDR2 SMNVEV (reference sequence). The CDR3 loop spans 14 amino acids. The CDR3 nucleotides read TGTGCCAGCAGTTCACGACATCCTAACTATGGCTACACCTTC. It specifies CASSSRHPNYGYTF.

The chain is built from TRBV6-5 and TRBJ1-2, with 9 bases identical to TRBD1. Germline lookup yields CDR1 MNHEY and CDR2 SVGAGI. V lost 6 bases and J lost 4; bases outside the gene matches: 6. The CDR3 is 14 amino acids. The chain's CDR3 is CASRGTGSAYGYTF. Written as DNA, the CDR3 is TGTGCCAGCAGGGGGACAGGGAGCGCCTATGGCTACACCTTC.

CDR3 DNA: TGTGCCACCAGCGTCCGGGTCCCGGGCACTGAAGCTTTCTTT. Protein sequence: CATSVRVPGTEAFF. The chain couples TRBV15 to TRBJ1-1; D is unresolved. The germline V gene encodes CDR1 LNHNV and CDR2 YYDKDF (reference sequence). The V and J ends lost 5 bases and 4 bases respectively, with 14 bases between them. This CDR3 is built from 14 residues.

This clone was detected only a few times. This sequence joins TRBV6-5 and TRBJ2-7; 8 bases align to TRBD1. This CDR3 spans 16 amino acids. CDR1 is MNHEY, CDR2 SVGAGI, per germline. The ends lost 2 bases at V and 1 base at J; junction bases unmatched: 7. CDR3 nucleotide sequence: TGTGCCAGCAGTTACGATTTGACAGGGGCATCCTACGAGCAGTACTTC. Its protein product is CASSYDLTGASYEQYF.

This clone was counted between two and nine times. The chain carries TRBV6-6 and TRBJ1-5; 8 positions match TRBD1. V dropped 7 bases and J dropped 6; count of bases not matched to a gene: 5. There are 13 residues in the CDR3. Germline V gene lookup returns CDR1 MNHNY and CDR2 SVGAGI (reference sequence). CDR3 amino acids: CASNDRGTQPQHF. The CDR3 DNA follows: TGTGCCAGCAACGACAGGGGTACTCAGCCCCAGCATTTT.

This clone appeared a few times. V gene TRBV5-1 combines with J gene TRBJ1-1, with 10 nucleotides matching TRBD1. The germline CDR1 and CDR2 sequences are SGHRS and YFSETQ. V shed 4 bases and J 4 bases; nucleotides not matched to a gene: 7. This CDR3 is built from 15 residues. CDR3 sequence reads: CASSPGTGEGTEAFF. The CDR3 nucleotides are TGCGCCAGCAGCCCCGGGACAGGGGAAGGCACTGAAGCTTTCTTT.

The genes are TRBV19 and TRBJ2-2; D gene unclear. Trimming left V 5 bases short and J 8 bases short, with 15 bases between. Germline assignment: CDR1 LNHDA and CDR2 SQIVND (reference sequence). The CDR3 extends over 14 amino acids. CDR3 DNA: TGTGCCAGTAGTTTGGCGGTCGACCGGGGGGAGCTGTTTTTT. This codes for CASSLAVDRGELFF. Using reference TRBV19 and TRBJ2-2 for the parts outside the CDR3, the full variable domain is DGGITQSPKYLFRKEGQNVTLSCEQNLNHDAMYWYRQDPGQGLRLIYYSQIVNDFQKGDIAEGYSVSREKKESFPLTVTSAQKNPTAFYLCASSLAVDRGELFFGEGSRLTVL.

This clone came up a few times. The V call is TRBV6-5, the J call TRBJ1-1, with 10 bases matching TRBD1. CDR1 is MNHEY and CDR2 is SVGAGI in the germline V gene. Trimming took 6 bases from V and 10 from J; bases not matched to a gene: 8. The CDR3 spans 13 residues. The CDR3 here is CASREGRTGGAFF. For the CDR3, the DNA is TGTGCCAGCAGAGAGGGAAGGACAGGGGGAGCTTTCTTT.

This chain links TRBV7-2 with TRBJ2-4; possible D gene TRBD1, 6 bases. This CDR3 region has 16 residues. Germline V gives CDR1 SGHTA, CDR2 FQGNSA. V lost 1 base and J 5 bases, leaving 15 bases between the germline ends. The CDR3 DNA reads as TGTGCCAGCAGCTTAGTTGTGGGGGCATGGGAAAACATTCAGTACTTC. It yields the protein CASSLVVGAWENIQYF.

CDR3 sequence: CASSQAPYNEQFF. In DNA form, the CDR3 reads TGCGCCAGCAGCCAAGCTCCGTACAATGAGCAGTTCTTC. V is TRBV4-1 and J is TRBJ2-1, with D hard to call. Trimming stripped 1 base from V and 4 bases from J, with 5 bases between. Germline CDR1 and CDR2: MGHRA and YSYEKL. The CDR3 length is 13 residues.

This clone has a handful of counts. The J gene is TRBJ1-4, the V gene TRBV18; 7 bases align to TRBD1. V was clipped by 1 base and J by 8 bases; unmatched bases: 10. The germline V gene encodes CDR1 KGHSH and CDR2 LQKENI. CDR3 length equals 16 residues. CDR3 in amino acids: CASSPRATGVDEKLFF. The CDR3 DNA reads as TGTGCCAGCTCACCACGAGCAACAGGGGTAGACGAAAAACTGTTTTTT.

The chain has TRBV5-4 and TRBJ1-1; maybe TRBD1 (6 bases). Germline V gene lookup returns CDR1 SGHNT and CDR2 YYREEE (reference sequence). Deletions cut 4 bases from V and 1 base from J, with 8 bases between. The CDR3 length is 13 residues. Here the CDR3 DNA reads TGTGCCAGCAGCAGGGGGGGGAACACTGAAGCTTTCTTT. This sequence encodes CASSRGGNTEAFF.

The sample holds a few counts of this clone. This chain uses TRBV7-7 with TRBJ1-4; D remains ambiguous. Germline V gene sequence: CDR1 SSHAT, CDR2 FNYEAQ (reference sequence). This CDR3 comprises 14 residues. V lost 5 bases and J 4 bases, leaving 11 bases between the germline ends. The chain's CDR3 is CASSPGEGNEKLFF. The CDR3 coding sequence is TGTGCCAGCAGCCCCGGAGAGGGTAATGAAAAACTGTTTTTT.

This clone came up a few times. The chain's CDR3 is CASSTRPGTGYGYTF. As DNA, the CDR3 is TGTGCCAGCAGCACTCGTCCCGGGACAGGTTATGGCTACACCTTC. The rearrangement joins TRBV9 to TRBJ1-2; 8 bases fit TRBD1. J was trimmed by 5 bases and V by 4 bases; bases with no gene match: 10. This CDR3 spans 15 amino acids. Germline V gives CDR1 SGDLS, CDR2 YYNGEE.